The rows below give T cell receptor beta chains drawn from one sample of a study of T-cell reconstitution after alpha-beta-depleted transplantation in children. TCRdb re-derived calls from the PCR reads in MiXCR, one entry per CDR3 protein. The profile shows hundreds of thousands of distinct CDR3 sequences, 16% of them singletons. The sequences come from PBMCs from the stem cell graft donor, collected from the stem cell graft. Receptors originate from a human donor who donated a stem cell graft to a child with acute myeloid leukemia. Both conserved end residues are part of each CDR3. A D gene is named only where the DNA matches it firmly. Expanded clones get a size class; other rows say once, few or many, or leave the size out.

>TRBV6-2/TRBV6-3|TRBJ2-7|.|many
TGTGCCAGCAGTTCCAGGGCCTACGAGCAGTACTTC
CASSSRAYEQYF
>TRBV20-1|TRBJ1-2|.|few
TGCAGTGCTAGAGATATAGAACGCCCTGGCTACACCTTC
CSARDIERPGYTF
>TRBV20-1|TRBJ2-5|.|many
TGCAGTGCTAGGATAGAGACCCAGTACTTC
CSARIETQYF
>TRBV7-2|TRBJ2-3|TRBD1|many
TGTGCCAGCAGCTGGGGCGGACAGGGGGCAGGGGATACGCAGTATTTT
CASSWGGQGAGDTQYF
>TRBV27|TRBJ2-1|.|.
TGTGCCAGCACCTGGAGCGGGTCCTACAATGAGCAGTTCTTC
CASTWSGSYNEQFF
>TRBV29-1|TRBJ1-1|.|few
TGCAGCGTTGAAGATCTAGGCAGGGGAGGAACTGAAGCTTTCTTT
CSVEDLGRGGTEAFF
>TRBV18|TRBJ1-5|TRBD1|.
TGTGCCAGCTCATCGGACAGGGCTGGCACCCAGCATTTT
CASSSDRAGTQHF
>TRBV27|TRBJ2-1|TRBD2|few
TGTGCCAGCTACCGAGGACTAGCGGGGGGATGGGAGCAGTTCTTC
CASYRGLAGGWEQFF
>TRBV6-2/TRBV6-3|TRBJ1-2|TRBD1|once
TGTGCCAGCAGTTACTTGGACAGGAGCGATGGCTACACCTTC
CASSYLDRSDGYTF
>TRBV7-2|TRBJ2-3|TRBD2|few
TGTGCCAGCAGCAGACTAGCACCCACAGATACGCAGTATTTT
CASSRLAPTDTQYF
>TRBV7-2|TRBJ1-3|.|many
TGTGCCAGCAGCTTAGCGTGGGGAAACACCATATATTTT
CASSLAWGNTIYF
>TRBV7-2|TRBJ1-1|TRBD1|few
TGTGCCAGCAGCTCATGGGACAGCAACATGAACACTGAAGCTTTCTTT
CASSSWDSNMNTEAFF
>TRBV7-9|TRBJ2-1|.|.
TGTGCCAGCAGCTTCGCTAGCGAGTGGGATGAGCAGTTCTTC
CASSFASEWDEQFF
>TRBV20-1|TRBJ2-1|TRBD1|many
TGCAGTGCTAGAAAGGTCCGGGACAGGCGCTACAATGAGCAGTTCTTC
CSARKVRDRRYNEQFF
>TRBV29-1|TRBJ1-1|.|many
TGCAGCGTCACCCCGACGAGCACTGAAGCTTTCTTT
CSVTPTSTEAFF
>TRBV11-1|TRBJ2-3|.|.
TGTGCCAGCATTCCCTCCAGCTGGGCGGTCGAGGCAGATACGCAGTATTTT
CASIPSSWAVEADTQYF
>TRBV10-3|TRBJ2-5|TRBD2|many
TGTGCCATCAGTGGGGGGGGAGAGACCCAGTACTTC
CAISGGGETQYF
>TRBV28|TRBJ2-1|.|few
TGTGCCAGCAGGGGTAGCGAGCAGTTCTTC
CASRGSEQFF
>TRBV7-9|TRBJ1-6|.|many
TGTGCCAGCAGCTTAGAAAAGGGGCTGCCCCACTTT
CASSLEKGLPHF
>TRBV7-2|TRBJ1-1|TRBD1|many
TGTGCCAGCAGCTTTCTGACAGGGGACACTGAAGCTTTCTTT
CASSFLTGDTEAFF
>TRBV18|TRBJ2-3|TRBD2|.
TGTGCCAGCTCACCAAAGGGGACTAGCGGGACTACAGATACGCAGTATTTT
CASSPKGTSGTTDTQYF
>TRBV5-1|TRBJ2-1|.|few
TGCGCCAGCAGCTTCAGGACGGGCCACAATGAGCAGTTCTTC
CASSFRTGHNEQFF
>TRBV20-1|TRBJ1-2|.|.
TGCAGTGCTAGCCCTGGGAGAGGCCCCAACTATGGCTACACCTTC
CSASPGRGPNYGYTF
>TRBV20-1|TRBJ2-7|.|many
TGCAGTGCTAGAGATGGAACTAGCCGGCCCTACGAGCAGTACTTC
CSARDGTSRPYEQYF
>TRBV20-1|TRBJ2-2|.|few
TGCAGTGCTAGAGACGGGCGCACCGGGGAGCTGTTTTTT
CSARDGRTGELFF
>TRBV28|TRBJ1-2|.|.
TGTGCCAGCAGTTTGCCTGCTAACTATGGCTACACCTTC
CASSLPANYGYTF
>TRBV3-1|TRBJ1-6|.|few
TGTGCCAGCAGCCCCAGTGAACAGGGTGGTAATTCACCCCTCCACTTT
CASSPSEQGGNSPLHF